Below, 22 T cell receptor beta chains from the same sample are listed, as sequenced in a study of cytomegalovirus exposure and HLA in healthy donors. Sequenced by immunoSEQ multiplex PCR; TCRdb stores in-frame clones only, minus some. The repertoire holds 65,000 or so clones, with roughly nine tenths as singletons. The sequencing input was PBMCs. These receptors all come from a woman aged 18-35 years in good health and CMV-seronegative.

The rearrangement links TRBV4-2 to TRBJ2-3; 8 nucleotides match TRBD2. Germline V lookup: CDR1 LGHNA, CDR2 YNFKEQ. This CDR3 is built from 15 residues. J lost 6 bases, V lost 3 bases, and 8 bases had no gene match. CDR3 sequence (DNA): TGTGCCAGCAGCCAGACCGGGACTAGTCCTGATACGCAGTATTTT. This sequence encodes CASSQTGTSPDTQYF.

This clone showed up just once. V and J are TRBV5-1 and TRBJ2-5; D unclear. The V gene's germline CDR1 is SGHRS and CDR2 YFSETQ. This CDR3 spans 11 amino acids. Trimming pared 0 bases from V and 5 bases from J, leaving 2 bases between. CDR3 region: CASSLAETQYF. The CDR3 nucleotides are TGCGCCAGCAGCTTGGCGGAGACCCAGTACTTC.

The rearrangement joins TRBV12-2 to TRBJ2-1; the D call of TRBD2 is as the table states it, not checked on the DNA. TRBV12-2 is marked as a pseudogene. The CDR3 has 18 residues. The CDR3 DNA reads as TGTGCAAGTCGCTTAACGGCTCTGGAGCGGGGGGGCTGTAGTGAGCAGTTCTTC. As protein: CASRLTALERGGCSEQFF.

The chain's CDR3 is CASSQSMVRDSSTADTQYF. CDR3 nucleotide sequence: TGTGCCAGCAGCCAATCTATGGTCCGGGACAGCTCTACTGCAGATACGCAGTATTTT. The chain joins TRBV4-2 to TRBJ2-3; the match to TRBD1 covers 7 bases. The CDR3 contains 19 residues. Germline V gives CDR1 LGHNA, CDR2 YNFKEQ. V lost 2 bases and J lost 4; bases outside the gene matches: 18.

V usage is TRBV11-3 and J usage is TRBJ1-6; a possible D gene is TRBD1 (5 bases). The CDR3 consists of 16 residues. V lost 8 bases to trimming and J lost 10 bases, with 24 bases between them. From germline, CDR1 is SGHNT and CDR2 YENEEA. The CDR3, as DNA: TGTGCCAGCGGCCTATCGGGGGGAGGGGTTAACTCACCCCTCCACTTT. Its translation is CASGLSGGGVNSPLHF.

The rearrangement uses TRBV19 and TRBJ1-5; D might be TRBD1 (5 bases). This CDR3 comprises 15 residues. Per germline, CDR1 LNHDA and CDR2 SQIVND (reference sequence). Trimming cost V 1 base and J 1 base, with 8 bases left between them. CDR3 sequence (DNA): TGTGCCAGTAGTATAGGGAGGGGCAGCAATCAGCCCCAGCATTTT. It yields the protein CASSIGRGSNQPQHF.

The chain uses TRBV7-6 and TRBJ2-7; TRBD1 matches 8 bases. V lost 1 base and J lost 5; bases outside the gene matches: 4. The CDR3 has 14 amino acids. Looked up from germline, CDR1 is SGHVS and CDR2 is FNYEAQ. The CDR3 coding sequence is TGTGCCAGCAGCTTAGGACAGGGGAGTCACGAGCAGTACTTC. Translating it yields CASSLGQGSHEQYF.

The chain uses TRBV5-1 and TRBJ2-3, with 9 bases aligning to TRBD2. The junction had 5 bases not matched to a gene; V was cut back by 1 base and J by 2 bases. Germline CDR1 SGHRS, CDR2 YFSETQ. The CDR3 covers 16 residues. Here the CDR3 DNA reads TGCGCCAGCAGCTTGTTAGCGGGGGTGTCCACAGATACGCAGTATTTT. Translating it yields CASSLLAGVSTDTQYF.

The CDR3: CASRITGNTEAFF. The CDR3 DNA reads as TGTGCCAGCAGGATTACAGGAAACACTGAAGCTTTCTTT. The chain couples TRBV6-1 to TRBJ1-1, with D maybe TRBD1 (5 bases). CDR1 MNHNS and CDR2 SASEGT come from the germline V gene. The CDR3 contains 13 residues. V was cut by 6 bases and J by 2 bases, with 10 bases left in between.

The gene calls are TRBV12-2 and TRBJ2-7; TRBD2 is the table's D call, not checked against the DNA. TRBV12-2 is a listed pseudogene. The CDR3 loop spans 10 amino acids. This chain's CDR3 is CASRSRVQYF. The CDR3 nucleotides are TGTGCAAGTCGCTCCCGGGTGCAGTACTTC.

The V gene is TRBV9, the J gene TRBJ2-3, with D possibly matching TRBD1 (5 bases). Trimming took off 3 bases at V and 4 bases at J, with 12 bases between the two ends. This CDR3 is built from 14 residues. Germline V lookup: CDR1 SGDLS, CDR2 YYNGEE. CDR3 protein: CASSGAGLSDTQYF. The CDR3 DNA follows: TGTGCCAGCAGCGGGGCAGGGCTGTCAGATACGCAGTATTTT.

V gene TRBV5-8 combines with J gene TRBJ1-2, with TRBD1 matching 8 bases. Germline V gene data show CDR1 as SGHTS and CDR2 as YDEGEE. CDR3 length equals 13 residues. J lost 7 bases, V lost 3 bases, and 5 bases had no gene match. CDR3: CASSSSDRAGYTF. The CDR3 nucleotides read TGTGCCAGCAGCTCCTCGGACAGGGCTGGCTACACCTTC.

CDR3 nucleotides: TGTGCCAGCAGTCCACCGGGGGGGAACTATGGCTACACCTTC. As protein: CASSPPGGNYGYTF. The gene calls are TRBV25-1 and TRBJ1-2; the D gene is possibly TRBD1 (5 bases). Germline CDR1 MGHDK, CDR2 SYGVNS. The CDR3 contains 14 residues. The V gene lost 5 bases and the J gene lost 2 bases, with 12 bases spanning the gap.

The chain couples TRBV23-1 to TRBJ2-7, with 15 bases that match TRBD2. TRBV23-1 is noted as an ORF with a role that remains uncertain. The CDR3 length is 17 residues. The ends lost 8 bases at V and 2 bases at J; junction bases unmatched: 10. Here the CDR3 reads CASGEGLAGGHPYEQYF. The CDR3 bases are TGCGCCAGCGGGGAGGGACTAGCGGGAGGACACCCCTACGAGCAGTACTTC.

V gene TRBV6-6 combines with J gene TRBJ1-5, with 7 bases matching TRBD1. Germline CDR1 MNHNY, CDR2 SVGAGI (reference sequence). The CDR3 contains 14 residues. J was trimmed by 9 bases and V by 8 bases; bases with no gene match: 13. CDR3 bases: TGTGCCAGCGCCGACAGGGATAGGGTAAGGCCCCAGCATTTT. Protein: CASADRDRVRPQHF.

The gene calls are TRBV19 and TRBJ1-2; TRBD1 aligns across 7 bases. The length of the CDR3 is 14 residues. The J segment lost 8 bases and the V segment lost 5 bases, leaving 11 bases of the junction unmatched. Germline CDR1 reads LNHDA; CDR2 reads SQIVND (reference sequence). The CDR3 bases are TGTGCCAGTAGTGCCCAGGGGGGAAGCTGGGGCTACACCTTC. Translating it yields CASSAQGGSWGYTF.

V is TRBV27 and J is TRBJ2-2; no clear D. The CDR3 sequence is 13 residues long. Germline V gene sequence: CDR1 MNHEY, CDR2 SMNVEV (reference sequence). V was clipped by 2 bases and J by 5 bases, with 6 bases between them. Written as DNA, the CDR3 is TGTGCCAGCAGTTTAAGAGTAACCGGGGAGCTGTTTTTT. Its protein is CASSLRVTGELFF.

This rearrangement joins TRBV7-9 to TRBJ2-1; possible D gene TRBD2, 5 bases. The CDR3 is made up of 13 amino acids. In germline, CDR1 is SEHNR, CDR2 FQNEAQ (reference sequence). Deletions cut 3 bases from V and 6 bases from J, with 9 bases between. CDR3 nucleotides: TGTGCCAGCAGCTTCGGCGCGGGCAATGAGCAGTTCTTC. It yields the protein CASSFGAGNEQFF.

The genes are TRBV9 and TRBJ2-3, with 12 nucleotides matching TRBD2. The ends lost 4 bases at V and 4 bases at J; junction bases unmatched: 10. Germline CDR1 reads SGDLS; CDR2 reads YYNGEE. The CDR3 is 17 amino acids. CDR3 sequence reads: CASSPSTSGSSADTQYF. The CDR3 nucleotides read TGTGCCAGCAGCCCCTCGACTAGCGGGAGTAGCGCAGATACGCAGTATTTT.

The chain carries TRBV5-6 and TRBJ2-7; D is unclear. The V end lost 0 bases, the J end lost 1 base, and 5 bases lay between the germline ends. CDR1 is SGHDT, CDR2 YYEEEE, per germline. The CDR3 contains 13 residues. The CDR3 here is CASSLGQSYEQYF. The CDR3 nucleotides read TGTGCCAGCAGCTTGGGGCAGTCCTACGAGCAGTACTTC.

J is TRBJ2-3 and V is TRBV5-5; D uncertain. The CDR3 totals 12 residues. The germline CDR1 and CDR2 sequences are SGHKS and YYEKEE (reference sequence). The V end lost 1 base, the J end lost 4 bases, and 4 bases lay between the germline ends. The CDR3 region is CASSLLADTQYF. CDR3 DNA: TGTGCCAGCAGCTTGTTAGCAGATACGCAGTATTTT.

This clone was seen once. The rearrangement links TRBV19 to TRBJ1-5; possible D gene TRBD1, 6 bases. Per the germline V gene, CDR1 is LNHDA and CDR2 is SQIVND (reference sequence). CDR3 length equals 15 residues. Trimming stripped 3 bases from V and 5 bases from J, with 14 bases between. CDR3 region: CASSIRQVLDQPQHF. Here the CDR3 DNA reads TGTGCCAGTAGTATTAGACAGGTGCTTGATCAGCCCCAGCATTTT.